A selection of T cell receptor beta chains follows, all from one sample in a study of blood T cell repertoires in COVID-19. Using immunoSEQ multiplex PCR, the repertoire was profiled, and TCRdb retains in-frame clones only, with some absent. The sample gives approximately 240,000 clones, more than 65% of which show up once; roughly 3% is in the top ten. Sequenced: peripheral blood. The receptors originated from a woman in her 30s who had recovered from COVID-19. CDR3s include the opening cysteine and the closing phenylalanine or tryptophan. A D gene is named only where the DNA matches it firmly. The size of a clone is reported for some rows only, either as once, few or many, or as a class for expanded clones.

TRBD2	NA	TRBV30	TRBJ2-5	CAWTSGHQETQYF	TGTGCCTGGACTAGCGGGCATCAAGAGACCCAGTACTTC
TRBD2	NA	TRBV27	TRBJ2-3	CASSPLGTSGRIDTQYF	TGTGCCAGCAGTCCCTTAGGGACTAGCGGGAGAATAGATACGCAGTATTTT
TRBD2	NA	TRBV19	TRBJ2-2	CASSGLVFTGELFF	TGTGCCAGTAGCGGACTAGTGTTCACCGGGGAGCTGTTTTTT
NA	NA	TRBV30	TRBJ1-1	CAWSRQVNTEAFF	TGTGCCTGGAGTCGACAGGTGAACACTGAAGCTTTCTTT
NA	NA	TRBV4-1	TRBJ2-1	CASSQASSAIYNEQFF	TGCGCCAGCAGCCAAGCCTCTAGCGCGATTTACAATGAGCAGTTCTTC
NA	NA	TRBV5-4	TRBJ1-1	CASSARNTEAFF	TGTGCCAGCAGCGCCAGGAACACTGAAGCTTTCTTT
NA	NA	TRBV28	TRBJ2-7	CASRPGGPYEQYF	TGTGCCAGCAGGCCTGGGGGCCCCTACGAGCAGTACTTC
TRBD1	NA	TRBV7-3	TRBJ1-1	CASSRPGRIRTGDTEAFF	TGTGCCAGCAGCCGACCCGGACGGATAAGGACAGGGGACACTGAAGCTTTCTTT
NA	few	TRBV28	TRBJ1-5	CASSLGADLGNQPQHF	TGTGCCAGCAGTTTAGGGGCGGATTTGGGCAATCAGCCCCAGCATTTT
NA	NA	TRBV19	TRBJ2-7	CASSMTGGYEQYF	TGTGCCAGTAGTATGACCGGGGGCTACGAGCAGTACTTC
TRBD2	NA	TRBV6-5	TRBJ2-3	CASKREGGTDTQYF	TGTGCCAGCAAGCGGGAGGGCGGCACAGATACGCAGTATTTT
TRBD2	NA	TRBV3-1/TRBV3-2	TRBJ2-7	CASSLAGLAPYEQYF	TGTGCCAGCAGCCTTGCGGGACTAGCCCCCTACGAGCAGTACTTC
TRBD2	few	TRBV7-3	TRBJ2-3	CASSPDSGGTDTQYF	TGTGCCAGCAGCCCGGATAGCGGGGGCACAGATACGCAGTATTTT